A single sample is the source of the 21 T cell receptor beta chains below, sequenced in a study of T cell responses to AZD1222 COVID-19 vaccine. Sequencing used immunoSEQ multiplex PCR; TCRdb keeps in-frame clones, though not all of them. Of 55,000 to 70,000 clones listed, 89% were seen once; the top ten hold 6% to 7.5%. The material sequenced was peripheral blood, taken 28 days after the second AZD1222 dose. The receptors were gathered from an adult who received the AZD1222 COVID-19 vaccine.

The chain links TRBV21-1 to TRBJ2-7; the table's TRBD2 call for D was not verified on the DNA. TRBV21-1 is classified as a pseudogene. The CDR3 consists of 16 residues. CDR3 loop: CASSNGGGAAAGEQYF. The CDR3 DNA reads TGTGCCAGCAGCAATGGGGGGGGAGCGGCAGCAGGCGAGCAGTACTTC.

The J gene is TRBJ1-6, the V gene TRBV30, with no clear D. Germline V gives CDR1 GTSNPN, CDR2 SVGIG (reference sequence). This CDR3 has 13 amino acids. V was shortened by 4 bases and J by 7 bases, with 11 bases between the two germline ends. CDR3 nucleotide sequence: TGTGCCTGGACAGAGGGCCTAAATTCACCCCTCCACTTT. Translation: CAWTEGLNSPLHF.

The rearrangement joins TRBV4-1 to TRBJ1-3, with D hard to call. This CDR3 spans 13 amino acids. Germline V CDR1 and CDR2: MGHRA, YSYEKL. V lost 4 bases and J lost 0, with 4 bases in between. CDR3 residues: CASSPGSGNTIYF. The DNA for the CDR3 is TGCGCCAGCAGCCCCGGCTCTGGAAACACCATATATTTT.

The chain recombines TRBV19 with TRBJ1-2, with 10 nucleotides matching TRBD1. This CDR3 has 21 residues. Germline V gene lookup returns CDR1 LNHDA and CDR2 SQIVND (reference sequence). Trimming cost V 8 bases and J 4 bases; bases outside gene matches: 28. The CDR3 here is CASGPLGLGQGPSSAGYGYTF. The CDR3 DNA follows: TGTGCCAGTGGCCCCTTGGGGCTGGGACAGGGGCCCTCGTCCGCGGGCTATGGCTACACCTTC.

V usage is TRBV15 and J usage is TRBJ1-1, with D perhaps TRBD1 (5 bases). CDR3 length: 12 residues. Deletions cut 5 bases from V and 9 bases from J, with 13 bases between. The germline V gene has CDR1 LNHNV and CDR2 YYDKDF (reference sequence). The CDR3 protein is CATSSRRTKAFF. CDR3 coding DNA: TGTGCCACCAGCTCCCGGAGGACAAAAGCTTTCTTT.

The chain joins TRBV5-1 to TRBJ2-7; D perhaps matches TRBD1 (6 bases). The CDR3 spans 15 residues. The ends were cut back, 2 bases at V and 0 bases at J, with 12 bases in the middle. Germline V CDR1 and CDR2: SGHRS, YFSETQ. The CDR3 DNA reads TGCGCCAGCAGCTTAAGTGCAGGGGCCTCCTACGAGCAGTACTTC. Protein: CASSLSAGASYEQYF.

This clone came up once. This sequence joins TRBV5-5 and TRBJ2-2; no clear D. The germline V and J ends were trimmed by 2 bases and 4 bases, with 12 bases remaining between them. This CDR3 comprises 15 residues. In germline, CDR1 is SGHKS, CDR2 YYEKEE (reference sequence). This CDR3 reads CASSFVQIGTGELFF. Written as DNA, the CDR3 is TGTGCCAGCAGCTTCGTTCAGATTGGCACCGGGGAGCTGTTTTTT.

This rearrangement joins TRBV5-4 to TRBJ2-5; D possibly corresponds to TRBD1 (7 bases). CDR3 length: 14 residues. Per the germline V gene, CDR1 is SGHNT and CDR2 is YYREEE (reference sequence). With 4 bases removed from V and 4 bases from J, the gap between germline ends came to 14 bases. CDR3 in DNA: TGTGCCAGCAGCACCAGGGGGGTGGGAGAGACCCAGTACTTC. Protein: CASSTRGVGETQYF.

The rearrangement joins TRBV5-1 to TRBJ2-5, with 7 bases fitting TRBD1. Germline V lookup: CDR1 SGHRS, CDR2 YFSETQ. J lost 6 bases, V lost 1 base, and 6 bases had no gene match. The CDR3 consists of 14 residues. CDR3 DNA sequence: TGCGCCAGCAGCTTGCGACAGGGCGGACAGACCCAGTACTTC. The encoded protein is CASSLRQGGQTQYF.

The rearrangement uses TRBV28 and TRBJ1-3; 8 positions agree with TRBD1. From germline, CDR1 is MDHEN and CDR2 SYDVKM. The CDR3 covers 19 residues. V trimming: 6 bases; J trimming: 0 bases; junction bases outside the gene matches: 16. The CDR3 here is CASSTNGQGSVSSGNTIYF. The CDR3 DNA is TGTGCCAGCAGCACGAATGGACAGGGAAGTGTAAGCTCTGGAAACACCATATATTTT.

The chain carries TRBV5-8 and TRBJ2-4; D gene unclear. Trimming left V 7 bases short and J 1 base short, with 12 bases between. From germline, CDR1 is SGHTS and CDR2 YDEGEE. The CDR3 is 14 residues long. CDR3 DNA: TGTGCCAGCGCGACCCATGGTGCCAAAAACATTCAGTACTTC. Protein: CASATHGAKNIQYF.

The chain joins TRBV19 to TRBJ1-5, with D perhaps matching TRBD1 (6 bases). This CDR3 comprises 14 residues. V was clipped by 5 bases and J by 7 bases, with 15 bases between them. Per germline, CDR1 LNHDA and CDR2 SQIVND (reference sequence). This CDR3 is CASSPQGWGQPQHF. The CDR3, as DNA: TGTGCCAGTAGTCCTCAGGGGTGGGGGCAGCCCCAGCATTTT.

The rearrangement links TRBV2 to TRBJ1-5; maybe TRBD1 (5 bases). This CDR3 region has 15 residues. Germline V gives CDR1 SNHLY, CDR2 FYNNEI. V dropped 5 bases and J dropped 0 bases, with 11 bases sitting between them. The CDR3 sequence: CASSSQGVSNQPQHF. The CDR3 DNA sequence: TGTGCCAGCAGTTCCCAGGGAGTTAGCAATCAGCCCCAGCATTTT.

The chain has TRBV15 and TRBJ2-7, with a tentative D call TRBD2 (6 bases). This CDR3 is built from 14 residues. Trimming removed 3 bases from V and 4 bases from J, with 13 bases in between. Germline V gene data show CDR1 as LNHNV and CDR2 as YYDKDF (reference sequence). For the CDR3, the DNA is TGTGCCACCAGCAGGAGCGGACTACTATACGAGCAGTACTTC. Amino acids: CATSRSGLLYEQYF.

The V and J genes are TRBV2 and TRBJ2-3, with 7 bases that match TRBD1. This CDR3 is built from 14 residues. Trimming removed 6 bases from V and 0 bases from J; junction bases left unmatched: 3. CDR1 is SNHLY and CDR2 is FYNNEI in the germline V gene. The CDR3 coding sequence is TGTGCCAGCAGGCCGGGACAGAGCACAGATACGCAGTATTTT. It yields the protein CASRPGQSTDTQYF.

The table lists this clone with a count of one. The V gene is TRBV6-5, the J gene TRBJ2-2, with D possibly TRBD2 on 5 matching bases. Germline V gene data show CDR1 as MNHEY and CDR2 as SVGAGI. Deletions cut 6 bases from V and 0 bases from J, with 11 bases between. The CDR3 has 15 residues. CDR3 sequence (DNA): TGTGCCAGCAGGGCGACTACTACGAACACCGGGGAGCTGTTTTTT. It yields the protein CASRATTTNTGELFF.

The chain has TRBV7-2 and TRBJ2-1, with 11 bases that match TRBD2. This CDR3 is 15 amino acids long. Germline-derived CDR1 and CDR2 are SGHTA and FQGNSA. V shed 5 bases, J shed 7 bases, and the junction held 7 bases outside the gene matches. The CDR3 here is CASSQTSGRGNEQFF. CDR3 coding DNA: TGTGCCAGCAGCCAAACTAGCGGGAGAGGAAATGAGCAGTTCTTC.

The chain couples TRBV11-2 to TRBJ2-1, with D perhaps given as TRBD1 or TRBD2 (5 bases each). This CDR3 contains 15 residues. Trimming removed 4 bases from V and 7 bases from J, with 17 bases in between. Germline CDR1 SGHAT, CDR2 FQNNGV. The CDR3 here is CASSSLRGVRNEQFF. The CDR3 coding sequence is TGTGCCAGCAGCTCCTTAAGAGGGGTGAGGAATGAGCAGTTCTTC.

The CDR3 sequence: CASSQMLGQGIGSPLHF. For the CDR3, the DNA is TGTGCCAGCAGCCAAATGTTGGGACAGGGGATAGGATCACCCCTCCACTTT. This chain uses TRBV3-1 (or the pseudogene TRBV3-2) with TRBJ1-6; 10 positions match TRBD1. The CDR3 is 17 amino acids. V was pared by 2 bases and J by 10 bases, with 11 bases of the junction left unmatched. Germline V gene lookup returns CDR1 LGHDT and CDR2 YNNKEL (reference sequence).

The V gene is TRBV6-6, the J gene TRBJ1-4; D uncertain. CDR1 and CDR2 (germline): MNHNY, SVGAGI (reference sequence). Trimming took off 6 bases at V and 0 bases at J, with 14 bases between the two ends. This CDR3 has 16 amino acids. The CDR3: CASSFDGVATNEKLFF. The DNA of the CDR3 is TGTGCCAGCAGCTTCGACGGAGTGGCAACTAATGAAAAACTGTTTTTT.

The chain combines TRBV11-2 with TRBJ2-1; the match to TRBD2 covers 13 bases. Germline V gene lookup returns CDR1 SGHAT and CDR2 FQNNGV. The V and J ends lost 5 bases and 0 bases, in that order; junction bases with no gene match: 7. This CDR3 spans 18 amino acids. CDR3 sequence: CASSQTSGGLSSYNEQFF. CDR3 nucleotides: TGTGCCAGCAGCCAGACTAGCGGGGGGTTGAGCTCCTACAATGAGCAGTTCTTC.